The TCR beta chain described here comes from a study of T cells in Graves' hyperthyroidism and ophthalmopathy. This clonotype was seen at least ten times. Germline lookup yields CDR1 DFQATT and CDR2 SNEGSKA (reference sequence). CDR3 length equals 13 residues. Unmatched junction bases numbered 4, after V lost 6 bases and J lost 0 bases. Over 18 months, lack of ophthalmopathy progression marked Graves' hyperthyroidism as stable. Patients were aged 18 to 65, had disease duration under 2 months, and had newly diagnosed hyperthyroidism. For the diagnoses, clinical symptoms, serum thyroxine and TRAb, thyroid ultrasound and orbital computed tomography were used. PBMCs came from more than 8.5 ml fresh peripheral blood. RNA transcripts yielded amplified TCR beta CDR3 regions. When the TCR CDR3 underwent first-round RT-PCR, the HTBI primer set was used. TCRdb used MiXCR to reprocess the multiplex PCR reads, holding one entry per CDR3 protein. The sample holds roughly 700,000 distinct CDR3 sequences, under 45% seen once.

This TCR was sampled from a middle-aged woman with Graves' hyperthyroidism. The J gene is TRBJ1-1, the V gene TRBV20-1; 7 bases align to TRBD1. Sequenced: blood. The CDR3 is CSAKGQLNTEAFF. The CDR3 region has the DNA TGCAGTGCCAAGGGACAGTTGAACACTGAAGCTTTCTTT.